This T cell receptor (beta chain) was recovered during a study of CXCR3-negative and CXCR3-positive naive CD8 T cells. Via 5' RACE with UMI labels, TRB cDNA libraries were prepared. Reprocessing the 5' RACE reads, TCRdb reports a single entry for every CDR3 protein and omits DNA. The repertoire table contains roughly 90,000 distinct CDR3 sequences. Findings and caveats of the study: PBMCs showed partially decreased CXCR3 expression after cryopreservation, and most assays used fresh PBMCs.

A note on this clonotype: As yet, its antigen is unknown.

The germline gives CDR1 MNHEY, CDR2 SVGEGT. The CDR3 has 15 amino acids. The sequence derives from a human donor in good health. Some clones in this sample may be carry-over from other donors' samples. Sequencing was carried out using naive CXCR3- CD8+ T cells from blood. Subset of the sample: CD45RO-CCR7+CD27+CD95- naive CD8+ T cells lacking CXCR3 (TNR3-). V usage is TRBV6-2 or TRBV6-3 and J usage is TRBJ2-6. The CDR3 here is CASSYLLSGANVLTF.